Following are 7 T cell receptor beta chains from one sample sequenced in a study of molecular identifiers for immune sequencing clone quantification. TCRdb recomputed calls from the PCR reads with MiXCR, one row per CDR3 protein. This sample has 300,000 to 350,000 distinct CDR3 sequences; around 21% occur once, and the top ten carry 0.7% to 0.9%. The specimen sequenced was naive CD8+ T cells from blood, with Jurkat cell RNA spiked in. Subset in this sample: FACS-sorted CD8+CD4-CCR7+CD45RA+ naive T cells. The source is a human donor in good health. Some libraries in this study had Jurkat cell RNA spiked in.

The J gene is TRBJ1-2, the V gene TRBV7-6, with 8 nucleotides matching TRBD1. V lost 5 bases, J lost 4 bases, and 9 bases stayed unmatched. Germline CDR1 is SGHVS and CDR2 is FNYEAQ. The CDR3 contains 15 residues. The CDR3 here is CASSPETGTGYGYTF. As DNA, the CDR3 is TGTGCCAGCAGCCCAGAAACCGGGACAGGCTATGGCTACACCTTC. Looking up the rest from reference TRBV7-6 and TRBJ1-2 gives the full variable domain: GAGVSQSPRYKVTKRGQDVALRCDPISGHVSLYWYRQALGQGPEFLTYFNYEAQQDKSGLPNDRFSAERPEGSISTLTIQRTEQRDSAMYRCASSPETGTGYGYTFGSGTRLTVV.

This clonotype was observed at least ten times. The CDR3 here is CASSLQGGLAGAFTDTQYF. The CDR3 DNA reads TGTGCCAGCAGCTTGCAGGGGGGACTAGCGGGAGCATTTACAGATACGCAGTATTTT. The V call is TRBV11-2, the J call TRBJ2-3; TRBD2 matches at 14 bases. The germline CDR1 and CDR2 sequences are SGHAT and FQNNGV. The CDR3 runs to 19 residues. The V gene end was trimmed by 3 bases and the J gene end by 3 bases; junction bases not matched to a gene: 11.

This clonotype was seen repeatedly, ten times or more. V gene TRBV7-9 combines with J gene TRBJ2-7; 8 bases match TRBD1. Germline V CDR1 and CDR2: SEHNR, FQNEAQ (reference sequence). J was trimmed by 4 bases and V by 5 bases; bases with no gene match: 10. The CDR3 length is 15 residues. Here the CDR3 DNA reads TGTGCCAGCAGCACCACAGGGGGGAACTGGTACGAGCAGTACTTC. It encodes CASSTTGGNWYEQYF.

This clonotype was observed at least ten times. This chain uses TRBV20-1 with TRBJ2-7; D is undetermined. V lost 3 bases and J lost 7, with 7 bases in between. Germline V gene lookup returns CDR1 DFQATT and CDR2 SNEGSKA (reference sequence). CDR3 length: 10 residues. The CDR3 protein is CSASLREQYF. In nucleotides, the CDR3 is TGCAGTGCTAGTTTAAGGGAGCAGTACTTC.

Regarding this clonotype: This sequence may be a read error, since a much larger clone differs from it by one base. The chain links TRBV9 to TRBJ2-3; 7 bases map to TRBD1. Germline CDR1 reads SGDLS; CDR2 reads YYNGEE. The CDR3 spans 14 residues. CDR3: CAGSVSGGTDTQYF. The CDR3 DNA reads TGTGCCGGCAGCGTATCAGGGGGTACAGATACGCAGTATTTT.

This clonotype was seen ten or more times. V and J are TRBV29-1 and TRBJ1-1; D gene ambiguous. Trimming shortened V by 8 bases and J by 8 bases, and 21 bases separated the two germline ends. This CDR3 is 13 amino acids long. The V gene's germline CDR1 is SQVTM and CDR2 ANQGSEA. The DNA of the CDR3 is TGCAGCTTAGTGGAGGGAGTTGGCATCGAAGCTTTCTTT. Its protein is CSLVEGVGIEAFF.

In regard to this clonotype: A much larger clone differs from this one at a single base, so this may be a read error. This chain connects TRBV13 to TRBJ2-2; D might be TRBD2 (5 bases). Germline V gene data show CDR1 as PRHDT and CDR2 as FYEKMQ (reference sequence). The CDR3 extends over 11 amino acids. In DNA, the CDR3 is TGTGCCAGCGGTCGGTACGGGGAGCTGCTTTTT. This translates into CASGRYGELLF.